Listed here is a single TCR beta chain. Antigen specificity is unknown. The data were obtained in a study of vaccination and CD4 T cells after COVID-19. At the level of the study: Participants received two doses of either BNT162b2 or mRNA-1273 vaccine.

Cultured CD4+ T cells had their DNA profiled by the Oncomine TCR Beta short-read assay. The authors extracted genomic DNA from cultured CD4+ T cells. TCRdb passed the PCR reads through MiXCR, listing each CDR3 protein once. The table lists around 19,000 distinct CDR3 sequences, roughly 49% of them singletons, with 17% in the top ten. Treatment of the sample: roughly 10-day PBMC culture with coronavirus spike peptide pools or control peptides (ViraFEST assay). This clonotype was obtained from a human donor who had recovered from COVID-19. This specimen was CD4+ T cells from blood, cultured in vitro, taken before SARS-CoV-2 vaccination.

CDR3 region: CAISGAPRRVDIQYF. The DNA for the CDR3 is TGTGCCATATCGGGGGCACCCAGGAGGGTAGACATTCAGTACTTC. The chain couples TRBV19 to TRBJ2-4; either TRBD1 or TRBD2 may fit D (6 bases each). With 10 bases removed from V and 8 bases from J, the gap between germline ends came to 24 bases. The CDR3 length is 15 residues. The germline V gene has CDR1 LNHDA and CDR2 SQIVND (reference sequence). Full variable domain (remainder filled in from reference TRBV19 and TRBJ2-4): DGGITQSPKYLFRKEGQNVTLSCEQNLNHDAMYWYRQDPGQGLRLIYYSQIVNDFQKGDIAEGYSVSREKKESFPLTVTSAQKNPTAFYLCAISGAPRRVDIQYFGAGTRLSVL.